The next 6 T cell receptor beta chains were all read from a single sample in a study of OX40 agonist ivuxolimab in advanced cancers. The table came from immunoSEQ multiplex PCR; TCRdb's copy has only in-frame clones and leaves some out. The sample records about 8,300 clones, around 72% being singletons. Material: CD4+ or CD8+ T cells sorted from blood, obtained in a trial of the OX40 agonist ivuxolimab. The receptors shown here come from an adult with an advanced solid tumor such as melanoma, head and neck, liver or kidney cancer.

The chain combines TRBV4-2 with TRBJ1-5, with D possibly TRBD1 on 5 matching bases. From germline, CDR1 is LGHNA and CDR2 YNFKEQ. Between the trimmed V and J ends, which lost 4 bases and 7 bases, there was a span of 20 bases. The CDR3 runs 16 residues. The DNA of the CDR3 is TGTGCCAGCAGCCCCCGGTCCCGGGACCTTTTACAGCCCCAGCATTTT. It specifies CASSPRSRDLLQPQHF.

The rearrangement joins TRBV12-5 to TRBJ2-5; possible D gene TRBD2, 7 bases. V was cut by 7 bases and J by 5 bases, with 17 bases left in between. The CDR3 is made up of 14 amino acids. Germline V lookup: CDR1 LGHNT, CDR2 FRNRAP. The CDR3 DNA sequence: TGTGCTAGTGTTTGGGGGGGCCCAGGGGAGACCCAGTACTTC. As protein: CASVWGGPGETQYF.

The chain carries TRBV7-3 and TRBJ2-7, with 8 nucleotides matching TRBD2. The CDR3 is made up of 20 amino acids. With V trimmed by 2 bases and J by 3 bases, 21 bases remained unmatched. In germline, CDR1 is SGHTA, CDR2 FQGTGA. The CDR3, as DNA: TGTGCCAGCAGCTTAGGGACTAGTAGGGGCGGAGTTGGGGTTGACTACGAGCAGTACTTC. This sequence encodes CASSLGTSRGGVGVDYEQYF. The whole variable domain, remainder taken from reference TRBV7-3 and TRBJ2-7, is GAGVSQTPSNKVTEKGKYVELRCDPISGHTALYWYRQSLGQGPEFLIYFQGTGAADDSGLPNDRFFAVRPEGSVSTLKIQRTERGDSAVYLCASSLGTSRGGVGVDYEQYFGPGTRLTVT.

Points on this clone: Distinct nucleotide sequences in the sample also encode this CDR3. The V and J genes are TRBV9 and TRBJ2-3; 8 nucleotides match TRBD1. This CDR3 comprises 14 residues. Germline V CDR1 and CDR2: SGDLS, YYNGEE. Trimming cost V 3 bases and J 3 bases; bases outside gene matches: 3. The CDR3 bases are TGTGCCAGCAGCGACGGACAGGGAACAGATACGCAGTATTTT. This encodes CASSDGQGTDTQYF.

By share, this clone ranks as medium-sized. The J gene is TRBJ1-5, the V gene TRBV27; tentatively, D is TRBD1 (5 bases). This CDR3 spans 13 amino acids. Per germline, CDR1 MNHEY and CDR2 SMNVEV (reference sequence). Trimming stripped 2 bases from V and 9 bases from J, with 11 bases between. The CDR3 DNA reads TGTGCCAGCAGTTTAGGTGGGGGAATGCCCCAGCATTTT. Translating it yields CASSLGGGMPQHF.

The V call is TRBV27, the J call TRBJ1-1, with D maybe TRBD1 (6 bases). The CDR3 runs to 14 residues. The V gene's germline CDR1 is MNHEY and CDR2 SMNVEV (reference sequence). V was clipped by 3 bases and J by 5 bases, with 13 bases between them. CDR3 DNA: TGTGCCAGCAGTTTCCAGGGGCTAGTTACTGAAGCTTTCTTT. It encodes CASSFQGLVTEAFF.